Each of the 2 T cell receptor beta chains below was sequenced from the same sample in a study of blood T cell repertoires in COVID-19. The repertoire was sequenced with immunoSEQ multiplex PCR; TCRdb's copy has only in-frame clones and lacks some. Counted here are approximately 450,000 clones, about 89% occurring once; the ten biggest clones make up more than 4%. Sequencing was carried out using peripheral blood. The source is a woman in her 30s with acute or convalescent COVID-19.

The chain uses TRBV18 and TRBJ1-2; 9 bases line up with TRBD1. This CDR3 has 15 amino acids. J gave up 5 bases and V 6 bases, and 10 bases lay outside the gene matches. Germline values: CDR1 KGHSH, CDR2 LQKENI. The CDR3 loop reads CASSPNRQGVYGYTF. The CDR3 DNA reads TGTGCCAGCTCCCCTAACAGACAGGGGGTTTATGGCTACACCTTC.

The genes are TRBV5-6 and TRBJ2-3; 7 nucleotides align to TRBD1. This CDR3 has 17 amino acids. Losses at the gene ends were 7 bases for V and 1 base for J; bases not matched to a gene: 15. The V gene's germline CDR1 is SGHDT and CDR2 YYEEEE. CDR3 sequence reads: CASSGDEGAGGTDTQYF. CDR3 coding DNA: TGTGCCAGCTCCGGTGATGAGGGGGCAGGTGGCACAGATACGCAGTATTTT.